This TCR beta chain comes out of a study of OX40 agonist ivuxolimab in advanced cancers. General study findings and limits: Not determined was the antigen specificity of the expanded peripheral T cells. Dose levels from 0.1 to 3.0 mg/kg saw CD4+ and CD8+ blood T cells expand clonally by week 6.

The CDR3 is 13 residues long. CDR1 and CDR2 from the germline V gene are MDHEN and SYDVKM. Trimming took off 2 bases at V and 7 bases at J, with 8 bases between the two ends. To note about this clone: Antigen specificity is unknown.

Generated by immunoSEQ multiplex PCR, the TCRdb table keeps only in-frame clones and is missing some. This table has some 83,000 clones, approximately 90% appearing once. The source is an adult with an advanced solid tumor such as melanoma, head and neck, liver or kidney cancer. The chain has TRBV28 and TRBJ2-2, with D unclear. This specimen consisted of CD4+ or CD8+ T cells sorted from blood, obtained in a trial of the OX40 agonist ivuxolimab. CDR3 nucleotide sequence: TGTGCCAGCAGTTTAAATGCGTACGGGGAGCTGTTTTTT. Translated: CASSLNAYGELFF.